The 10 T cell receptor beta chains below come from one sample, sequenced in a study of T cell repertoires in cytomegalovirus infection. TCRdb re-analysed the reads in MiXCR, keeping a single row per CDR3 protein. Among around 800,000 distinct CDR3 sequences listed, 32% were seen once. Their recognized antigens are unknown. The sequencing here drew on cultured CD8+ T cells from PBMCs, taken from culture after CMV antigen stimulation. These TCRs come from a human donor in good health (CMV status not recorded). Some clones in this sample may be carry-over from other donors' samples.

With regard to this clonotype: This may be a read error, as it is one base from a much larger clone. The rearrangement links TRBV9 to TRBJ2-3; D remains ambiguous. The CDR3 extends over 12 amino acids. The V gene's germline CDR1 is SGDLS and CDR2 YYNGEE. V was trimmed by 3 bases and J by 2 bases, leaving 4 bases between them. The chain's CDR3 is CASSGHTDTQYF. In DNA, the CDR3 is TGTGCCAGCAGCGGACACACAGATACGCAGTATTTT.

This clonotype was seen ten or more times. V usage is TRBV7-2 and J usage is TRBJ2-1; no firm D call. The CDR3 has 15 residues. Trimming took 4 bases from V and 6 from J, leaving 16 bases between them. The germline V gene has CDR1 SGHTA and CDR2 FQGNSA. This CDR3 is CASSSGLRRGNEQFF. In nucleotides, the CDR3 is TGTGCCAGCAGCTCGGGTTTAAGAAGAGGCAATGAGCAGTTCTTC.

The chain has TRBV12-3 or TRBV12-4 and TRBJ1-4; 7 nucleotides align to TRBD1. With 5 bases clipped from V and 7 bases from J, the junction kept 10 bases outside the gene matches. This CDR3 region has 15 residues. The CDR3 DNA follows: TGTGCCAGCAGTCCTAGAGGGGGCCGTGGTGAAAAACTGTTTTTT. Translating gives CASSPRGGRGEKLFF.

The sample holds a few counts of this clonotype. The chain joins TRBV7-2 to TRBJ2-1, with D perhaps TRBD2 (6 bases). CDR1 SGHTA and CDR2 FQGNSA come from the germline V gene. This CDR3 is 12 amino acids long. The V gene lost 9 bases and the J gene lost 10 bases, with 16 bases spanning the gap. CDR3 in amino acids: CASTGLLGEQFF. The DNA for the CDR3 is TGTGCCAGTACGGGACTTCTCGGGGAGCAGTTCTTC.

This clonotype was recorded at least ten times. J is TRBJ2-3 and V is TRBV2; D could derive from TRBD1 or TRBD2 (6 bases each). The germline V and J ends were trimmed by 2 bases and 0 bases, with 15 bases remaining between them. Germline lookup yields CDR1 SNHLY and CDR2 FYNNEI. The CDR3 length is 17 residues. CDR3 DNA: TGTGCCAGCAGTGAAATGGGATGGGGGGCGAGCACAGATACGCAGTATTTT. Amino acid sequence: CASSEMGWGASTDTQYF.

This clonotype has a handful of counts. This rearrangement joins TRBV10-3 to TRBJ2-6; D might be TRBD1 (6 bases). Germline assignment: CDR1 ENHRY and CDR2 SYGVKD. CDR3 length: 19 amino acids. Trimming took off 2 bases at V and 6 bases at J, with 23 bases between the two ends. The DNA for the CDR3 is TGTGCCATCAGTGAGACGCAGGGACAACCCTCCTGGGAGGCCAACGTCCTGACTTTC. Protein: CAISETQGQPSWEANVLTF.

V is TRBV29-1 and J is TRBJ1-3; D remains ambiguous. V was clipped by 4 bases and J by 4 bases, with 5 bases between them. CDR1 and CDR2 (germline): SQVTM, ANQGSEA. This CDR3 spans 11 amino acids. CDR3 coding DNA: TGCAGCGTTGCGGACGGAAACACCATATATTTT. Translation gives CSVADGNTIYF.

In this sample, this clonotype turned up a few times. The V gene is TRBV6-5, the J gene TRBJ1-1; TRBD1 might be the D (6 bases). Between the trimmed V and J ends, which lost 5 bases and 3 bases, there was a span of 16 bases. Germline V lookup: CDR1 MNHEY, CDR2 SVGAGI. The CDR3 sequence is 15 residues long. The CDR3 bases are TGTGCCAGCAGTGCCCGAACAGGGTTGGACACTGAAGCTTTCTTT. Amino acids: CASSARTGLDTEAFF.

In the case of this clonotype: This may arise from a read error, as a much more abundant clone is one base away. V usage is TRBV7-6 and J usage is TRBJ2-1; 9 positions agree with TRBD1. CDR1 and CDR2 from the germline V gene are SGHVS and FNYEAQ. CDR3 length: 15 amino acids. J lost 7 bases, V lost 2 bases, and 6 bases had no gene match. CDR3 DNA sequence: TGTGCCAGCAGCTTAAGATGGGGACAGGGAAATGAGCAGTTCTTC. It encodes CASSLRWGQGNEQFF.

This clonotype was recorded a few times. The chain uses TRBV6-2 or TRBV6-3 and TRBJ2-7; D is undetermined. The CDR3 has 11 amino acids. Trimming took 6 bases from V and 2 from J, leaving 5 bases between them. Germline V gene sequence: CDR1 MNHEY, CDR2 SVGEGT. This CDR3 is CASSRAYEQYV. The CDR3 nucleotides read TGTGCCAGCAGCCGGGCCTACGAGCAGTACGTC.